This T cell receptor (beta chain) was recovered during a study of T cell repertoires in aging, cancer and after chemotherapy. On the study more broadly: Over several months to years, re-sampled healthy donor repertoires clearly shared clones. Approximately 9 million TCR reads made up the full dataset.

Multiplex touch-down PCR with TRB-A/B primers amplified rearranged V-D-J TRB sequences. MiXCR, run by TCRdb on the multiplex PCR reads, gives a single entry per CDR3 protein. In the table there are 9,000 or so distinct CDR3 sequences, about 30% of which are singletons. For this clonotype: No antigen is known for it.

The template was genomic DNA from peripheral blood, not RNA. Germline assignment: CDR1 MNHEY and CDR2 SVGEGT. This CDR3 contains 14 residues. Deletions cut 2 bases from V and 0 bases from J, with 6 bases between. Study conclusions and caveats: In cancer patients, declining TCR diversity with age involved lost richness and lost evenness. Across the chemotherapy interval, each cancer cohort showed higher median generation probability, suggesting thymic rebound.

The rearrangement uses TRBV6-2 or TRBV6-3 and TRBJ2-3; D is unresolved. The receptor was derived from a human donor in good health. The material sequenced was blood. CDR3: CASSYAESTDTQYF. For the CDR3, the DNA is TGTGCCAGCAGTTACGCAGAGAGCACAGATACGCAGTATTTT.